These T cell receptor beta chains were read from a single sample in a study of vaccination and CD4 T cells after COVID-19. These receptors lack a known antigen. TCRdb ran MiXCR on the PCR reads and lists one entry per CDR3 protein. The table includes roughly 10,000 distinct CDR3 sequences, under 30% detected once. This sample comprised CD4+ T cells from blood, cultured in vitro, obtained after SARS-CoV-2 vaccination. The receptor source for this set is a human donor who had recovered from COVID-19. The CDR3 runs from the conserved cysteine through the conserved F or W. The D gene is left open where the match is weak. Part of the rows lack a size; the others show once, few, many or a class for expanded clones.

clone size: few; J gene: TRBJ1-4; V gene: TRBV20-1; D gene: -; CDR3 DNA: TGCAGTGCTAGGCCATCTGAGGGAGTTAATGAAAAACTGTTTTTT; CDR3 protein: CSARPSEGVNEKLFF
clone size: -; J gene: TRBJ2-2; V gene: TRBV11-3; D gene: -; CDR3 DNA: TGTGCCAGCAGCTTAGTCCCCGGCCGGGCCGGGGAGCTGTTTTTT; CDR3 protein: CASSLVPGRAGELFF
clone size: few; J gene: TRBJ2-2; V gene: TRBV11-3; D gene: -; CDR3 DNA: TGTGCCAGCAGCTTACTTGGAACCGGGGAGCTGTTTTTT; CDR3 protein: CASSLLGTGELFF
clone size: -; J gene: TRBJ1-3; V gene: TRBV19; D gene: TRBD1; CDR3 DNA: TGTGCCACCGCTAGATCAGACAGGGGGAGAAACACCATATATTTT; CDR3 protein: CATARSDRGRNTIYF
clone size: -; J gene: TRBJ2-7; V gene: TRBV21-1; D gene: -; CDR3 DNA: TGTGCCAGCAGCAAAGGTTTGGGCGCCTTGGGGCAGTACTTC; CDR3 protein: CASSKGLGALGQYF
clone size: medium-sized; J gene: TRBJ1-1; V gene: TRBV6-1; D gene: -; CDR3 DNA: TGTGCCAGTCGGGTGGGCCCTGAAGCTTTCTTT; CDR3 protein: CASRVGPEAFF
clone size: few; J gene: TRBJ2-6; V gene: TRBV7-9; D gene: TRBD1; CDR3 DNA: TGTGCCAGCAGCTTGTATGGGACAGGGGCCTCTGGGGCCAACGTCCTGACTTTC; CDR3 protein: CASSLYGTGASGANVLTF
clone size: few; J gene: TRBJ2-7; V gene: TRBV20-1; D gene: -; CDR3 DNA: TGCAGTGCCCCGAGGGGCAGCTCCTTATACGAGCAGTACTTC; CDR3 protein: CSAPRGSSLYEQYF
clone size: -; J gene: TRBJ1-5; V gene: TRBV4-2; D gene: TRBD1; CDR3 DNA: TGTGCCAGCAGCCCAGAGGGGGCTGGAAATCAGCCCCAGCATTTT; CDR3 protein: CASSPEGAGNQPQHF
clone size: -; J gene: TRBJ2-7; V gene: TRBV20-1; D gene: -; CDR3 DNA: TGCAGTGCTACGAGCCGACAGGCCACCTACGAGCAGTACTTC; CDR3 protein: CSATSRQATYEQYF
clone size: -; J gene: TRBJ2-7; V gene: TRBV7-2; D gene: -; CDR3 DNA: TGTGCCAGCAGCTCAAGGACTGGCGCCTACGAGCAGTACTTC; CDR3 protein: CASSSRTGAYEQYF
clone size: few; J gene: TRBJ2-3; V gene: TRBV20-1; D gene: -; CDR3 DNA: TGCAGTATCCCCAGGGGTACAGATACGCAGTATTTT; CDR3 protein: CSIPRGTDTQYF
clone size: few; J gene: TRBJ2-1; V gene: TRBV6-1; D gene: TRBD2; CDR3 DNA: TGTGCCAGCACCAGGACTAGTAGTTGGAATGAGCAGTTCTTC; CDR3 protein: CASTRTSSWNEQFF
clone size: -; J gene: TRBJ2-1; V gene: TRBV19; D gene: -; CDR3 DNA: TGTGCCAGTAGTACCGAGCGGGAGCAGTTCTTC; CDR3 protein: CASSTEREQFF
clone size: few; J gene: TRBJ2-3; V gene: TRBV28; D gene: -; CDR3 DNA: TGTGCCAGCAGTCCCCCCGGGACCCAGAGCTATACGCAGTATTTT; CDR3 protein: CASSPPGTQSYTQYF
clone size: -; J gene: TRBJ2-1; V gene: TRBV20-1; D gene: TRBD2; CDR3 DNA: TGCAGTGCAAGAAGCGGGAGCAATGAGCAGTTCTTC; CDR3 protein: CSARSGSNEQFF
clone size: few; J gene: TRBJ1-4; V gene: TRBV15; D gene: -; CDR3 DNA: TGTGCCACCAGCAGAGACAGGGGAGAAAAACTGTTTTTT; CDR3 protein: CATSRDRGEKLFF
clone size: -; J gene: TRBJ2-1; V gene: TRBV6-1; D gene: -; CDR3 DNA: TGTGCCGCCACGCGCGGTCCTCGGGATGAGCAGTTCTTC; CDR3 protein: CAATRGPRDEQFF
clone size: once; J gene: TRBJ1-4; V gene: TRBV7-2; D gene: TRBD1; CDR3 DNA: TGTGCCAGCAGCTCGAAGCCCAGGGGGCTGATTGGTGAAAAACTGTTTTTT; CDR3 protein: CASSSKPRGLIGEKLFF
clone size: few; J gene: TRBJ2-1; V gene: TRBV6-1; D gene: TRBD2; CDR3 DNA: TGTGCCAGCAGTCGGACTAGCGGGACCTACAATGAGCAGTTCTTC; CDR3 protein: CASSRTSGTYNEQFF
clone size: few; J gene: TRBJ2-5; V gene: TRBV29-1; D gene: -; CDR3 DNA: TGCAGCGTTGAAGATAGAGGGCGAGGAGAGACCCAGTACTTC; CDR3 protein: CSVEDRGRGETQYF
clone size: -; J gene: TRBJ1-2; V gene: TRBV5-1; D gene: -; CDR3 DNA: TGCGCCAGCAGCTTGGGCCGAGCTACAGGGCGTGTTGGCTACACCTTC; CDR3 protein: CASSLGRATGRVGYTF
clone size: -; J gene: TRBJ2-7; V gene: TRBV29-1; D gene: TRBD2; CDR3 DNA: TGCAGCGTCGACGTCTCTAGCGGGAGAGGGTACGAGCAGTACTTC; CDR3 protein: CSVDVSSGRGYEQYF
clone size: few; J gene: TRBJ1-1; V gene: TRBV7-2; D gene: TRBD1; CDR3 DNA: TGTGCCAGCAGCGTAAGACAGGGGGTTGCGGGCGAAGCTTTCTTT; CDR3 protein: CASSVRQGVAGEAFF
clone size: -; J gene: TRBJ1-5; V gene: TRBV7-8; D gene: -; CDR3 DNA: TGTGCCAGCAGCTTAGGGCATTATAGCAATCAGCCCCAGCATTTT; CDR3 protein: CASSLGHYSNQPQHF
clone size: -; J gene: TRBJ2-1; V gene: TRBV7-9; D gene: -; CDR3 DNA: TGTGCCAGCAGCCCATGGGGCCATGATGAGCAGTTCTTC; CDR3 protein: CASSPWGHDEQFF
clone size: few; J gene: TRBJ2-5; V gene: TRBV27; D gene: -; CDR3 DNA: TGTGCCAGCAGTTTAGGAGGATCCCTAGAGACCCAGTACTTC; CDR3 protein: CASSLGGSLETQYF
clone size: -; J gene: TRBJ2-2; V gene: TRBV5-1; D gene: -; CDR3 DNA: TGCGCCAGCAGCTTCCAGGGGAGGACCGGGGAGCTGTTTTTT; CDR3 protein: CASSFQGRTGELFF
clone size: -; J gene: TRBJ1-6; V gene: TRBV15; D gene: -; CDR3 DNA: TGTGCCACCAGCAGACACCCGGCTCCGGGACGCCCGAGCTCCTATAATTCACCCCTCCACTTT; CDR3 protein: CATSRHPAPGRPSSYNSPLHF